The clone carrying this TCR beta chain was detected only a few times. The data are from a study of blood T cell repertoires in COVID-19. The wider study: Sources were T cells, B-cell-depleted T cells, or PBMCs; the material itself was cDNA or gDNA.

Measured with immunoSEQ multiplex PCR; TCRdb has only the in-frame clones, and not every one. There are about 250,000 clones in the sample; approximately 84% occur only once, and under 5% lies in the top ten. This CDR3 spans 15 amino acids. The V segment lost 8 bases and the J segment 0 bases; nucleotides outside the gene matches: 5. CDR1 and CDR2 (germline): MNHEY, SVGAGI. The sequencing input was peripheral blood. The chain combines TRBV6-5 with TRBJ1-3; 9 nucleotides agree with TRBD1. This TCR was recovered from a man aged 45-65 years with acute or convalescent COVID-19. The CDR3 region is CASLDRGHSGNTIYF. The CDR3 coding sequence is TGTGCCAGCTTGGACAGGGGTCACTCTGGAAACACCATATATTTT.